Shown below are 26 T cell receptor delta chains from a single sample sequenced in a study of γδ T cells in repeated Plasmodium falciparum infection. Gammadelta T cells were flow-sorted from PBMC into Vgamma9/Vdelta2+ and Vdelta2-negative populations for bulk analysis. TCRdb processed the multiplex PCR reads again with the CATT caller. In the table there are around 86,000 delta-chain clones, under 1.5% of which are singletons. Material for sequencing was gamma-delta T cells from blood. These receptors all come from a pool of human donors (malaria-infected and uninfected, not separated).

This clone was seen many times. This chain connects TRDV2 to TRDJ1; 11 bases are a match to TRDD3. No J segment appears in TCRdb, so it was assigned here by matching the sequence to germline. From germline, CDR1 is GEAIGNYY and CDR2 EKD. The CDR3 length is 16 residues. V lost 1 base to trimming and J lost 9 bases; unmatched junction nucleotides: 12. The CDR3 here is CACDTIGSLGDKELIF. Written as DNA, the CDR3 is TGTGCCTGTGACACTATCGGCTCACTGGGGGATAAAGAACTCATCTTT.

With respect to this clone: This DNA's translation differs at residue 12 from TCRdb's protein, which comes from a much larger clone; a read error is likely, and the protein shown is translated from the DNA. For the CDR3, the DNA is TGTGCTCTTGGGGAACCGGATCCTTTGCTGAAATTCATCTTT. It specifies CALGEPDPLLKFIF. The J gene has no call, while the V gene is TRDV1. This CDR3 region has 14 residues. The germline CDR1 and CDR2 sequences are TSWWSYY and QGS.

Note on this clone: For this DNA, TCRdb reports the protein of a much larger clone, which diverges at residue 12, most likely from a read error; the protein presented here is translated directly from the DNA. The chain joins TRDV2 to TRDJ1; D is possibly TRDD3 (5 bases). TCRdb offers no J gene call, so here the DNA was matched to germline to obtain one. The length of the CDR3 is 17 residues. Looked up from germline, CDR1 is GEAIGNYY and CDR2 is EKD. Trimming cost V 3 bases and J 3 bases, with 22 bases left between them. The CDR3 here is CACDSLLGDSHADKLIF. CDR3 sequence (DNA): TGTGCCTGTGACTCTCTACTTGGGGACTCCCACGCCGATAAACTCATCTTT.

This clone turned up a few times. The TCRdb protein, from a much larger clone, departs from this DNA's translation at residue 3, likely by read error; the protein shown derives from the DNA. The chain is built from TRDV1 and TRDJ1; TRDD3 matches 10 bases. TCRdb carries no J gene annotation; the J gene was assigned here by matching the DNA with germline. The CDR3 covers 21 residues. CDR1 TSWWSYY and CDR2 QGS come from the germline V gene. For the CDR3, the DNA is TGTGCTATTGGGGAATGCCACCTAGACCGCGGGGGATACGGGTACACCGATAAACTCATCTTT. Amino acid sequence: CAIGECHLDRGGYGYTDKLIF.

This clone was detected a few times. This DNA's translation differs at residue 5 from TCRdb's protein, which comes from a much larger clone; a read error is likely, and the protein shown is translated from the DNA. The chain has TRDV2 and TRDJ1; 10 bases agree with TRDD3. In the absence of a J gene in TCRdb, the DNA was matched to germline to assign it here. This CDR3 contains 16 residues. The V segment lost 2 bases and the J segment 0 bases; nucleotides outside the gene matches: 5. CDR1 is GEAIGNYY, CDR2 EKD, per germline. CDR3: CACDSLLGDHTDKLIF. The CDR3 bases are TGTGCCTGTGACAGTTTACTGGGGGATCACACCGATAAACTCATCTTT.

A few counts support this clone. The protein in TCRdb stems from a much larger clone and differs at residue 17 from this DNA's translation, likely a read error; here the protein is translated from the DNA. V usage is TRDV1 and J usage is TRDJ1; TRDD3 aligns across 8 bases. Germline values: CDR1 TSWWSYY, CDR2 QGS. This CDR3 has 27 residues. CDR3 nucleotides: TGTGCTCTTGGGGAACTAAACATCGCCCCCGGGCCTACATACTGGGGGGTTGGCGGGATCTACACCGATAAGCTCATCTTT. As protein: CALGELNIAPGPTYWGVGGIYTDKLIF.

Points on this clone: The TCRdb record carries a much larger clone's protein, which differs from this DNA's translation at residue 18; a read error is the likely cause, and the protein listed here is the DNA translation. The CDR3 DNA reads TGTGCTCTTGGGGAATCTTTGACCTACATGGGGGCCCGTTTTCTAGTCGATGAACTCATCTTT. This sequence encodes CALGESLTYMGARFLVDELIF. The rearrangement joins TRDV1 to TRDJ1; maybe TRDD3 (6 bases). TCRdb offers no J gene call, so here the DNA was matched to germline to obtain one. The V gene's germline CDR1 is TSWWSYY and CDR2 QGS. This CDR3 spans 21 amino acids.

This clone was counted at least ten times. TCRdb attributes to this sequence the protein of a much larger clone, which differs from the DNA translation at residue 9; a read error is likely, and the protein displayed is translated from the DNA. Other DNA variants within this sample encode the same CDR3. CDR3 nucleotide sequence: TGTGCTCTTGGGGGCACGAAACTCACCTTT. Its translation: CALGGTKLTF. This chain links TRDV1 with TRDJ1; the D is unclear. Germline V CDR1 and CDR2: TSWWSYY, QGS. This CDR3 contains 10 residues.

This chain links TRDV1 with TRDJ1, with TRDD3 identical over 13 bases. The J gene, missing from TCRdb, was assigned here through DNA to germline matching. This CDR3 comprises 22 residues. The V and J ends lost 0 bases and 0 bases, in that order; junction bases with no gene match: 16. CDR1 is TSWWSYY, CDR2 QGS, per germline. The CDR3 sequence: CALGELPPSKYWGIRDTDKLIF. CDR3 bases: TGTGCTCTTGGGGAACTACCCCCCTCAAAATACTGGGGGATACGCGACACCGATAAACTCATCTTT.

This clone was recorded a few times. The protein given by TCRdb reflects a much larger clone and differs at residue 18 from this DNA's translation, likely from a read error; the protein shown is the DNA's translation. V gene assignment gives TRDV2, but the J gene was left uncalled; TRDD3 is taken as the D call from the table, unchecked against the DNA. The CDR3 is made up of 19 amino acids. Germline lookup yields CDR1 GEAIGNYY and CDR2 EKD. The CDR3 here is CACDTRLGDTLRDTDKLTF. The CDR3 DNA reads TGTGCCTGTGACACGAGACTGGGGGATACACTTCGAGACACCGATAAACTCACCTTT.

Comment on this clone: A far larger clone is one base from this, pointing to a likely read error. Other nucleotide sequences from this sample produce the same CDR3. The chain joins TRDV2 to TRDJ1; TRDD3 aligns across 9 bases. The germline V gene has CDR1 GEAIGNYY and CDR2 EKD. CDR3 length equals 18 residues. DNA for the CDR3: TGTGCCTGTGTCAGTGTGGCTGGGGGATCTAGTCAAACCGACAAACTCATCTTT. This gives the protein CACVSVAGGSSQTDKLIF.

This clone has ten or more counts. TCRdb's listed protein matches a much larger clone and diverges from this DNA's translation at residue 8, likely through a read error; the protein shown comes from the DNA. The chain carries TRDV1 and TRDJ1; 11 bases are a match to TRDD3. The J gene comes from matching the DNA to germline here; TCRdb lacks it. The V segment lost 1 base and the J segment 3 bases; nucleotides outside the gene matches: 16. The CDR3 totals 20 residues. Germline-derived CDR1 and CDR2 are TSWWSYY and QGS. The CDR3 DNA reads TGTGCTCTTGGGGAACAGGCCCCTCCGCGAAACTGGGGGATAGCCGATAAACTCATCTTT. This sequence encodes CALGEQAPPRNWGIADKLIF.

This clone was seen a few times. A read error likely explains why the TCRdb protein, taken from a much larger clone, differs from this DNA's translation at residue 7; the protein shown is translated from the DNA. This chain connects TRDV2 to TRDJ3; tentatively, D is TRDD2 (6 bases). TCRdb does not report a J gene; here it was assigned by matching the DNA to germline references. The germline gives CDR1 GEAIGNYY, CDR2 EKD. This CDR3 is built from 23 residues. The V end lost 0 bases, the J end lost 0 bases, and 26 bases lay between the germline ends. The CDR3 DNA reads TGTGCCTGTGACACCCATCGCCTTCCGGGCCGCTCGGATAACTCCTGGGACACCCGACAGATGTTTTTC. It specifies CACDTHRLPGRSDNSWDTRQMFF.

In this sample, this clone turned up a few times. The protein in TCRdb stems from a much larger clone and differs at residue 5 from this DNA's translation, likely a read error; here the protein is translated from the DNA. The chain is built from TRDV2 and TRDJ1, with 12 bases lining up with TRDD3. Germline CDR1 reads GEAIGNYY; CDR2 reads EKD. CDR3 length: 18 amino acids. V shed 3 bases, J shed 2 bases, and the junction held 12 bases outside the gene matches. The CDR3 loop reads CACDAPLLLGDTTDKLIF. The CDR3 DNA reads as TGTGCCTGTGACGCTCCTCTTTTACTGGGGGATACTACCGATAAACTCATCTTT.

This clone was observed a handful of times. With only one base between it and a far larger clone, this is likely a read error. This CDR3 is also generated by other DNA sequences in the sample. The rearrangement uses TRDV2 and TRDJ1; D gene uncertain. The J gene was missing in TCRdb and was found by matching the end of the DNA to germline. Germline V gene data show CDR1 as GEAIGNYY and CDR2 as EKD. CDR3 length equals 17 residues. The ends were cut back, 3 bases at V and 0 bases at J, with 19 bases in the middle. The CDR3 nucleotides read TGTGCCTGTGACGGGCTTACCGGGGTGGCGTACACCGATAAACTCATCTTT. Its protein is CACDGLTGVAYTDKLIF.

Of note for this clone: This DNA translates differently at residue 6 from the TCRdb protein, which is that of a much larger clone; a read error is likely, and the protein shown is the DNA's own translation. The chain uses TRDV1 and TRDJ1; 7 bases match TRDD3. Matching the DNA to germline supplied the J gene, which TCRdb does not give. The CDR3 is made up of 22 amino acids. The J segment lost 1 base and the V segment lost 2 bases, leaving 25 bases of the junction unmatched. Germline V CDR1 and CDR2: TSWWSYY, QGS. The CDR3 protein is CALGEAVTSWGYWESVTDKLIF. The DNA for the CDR3 is TGTGCTCTTGGGGAAGCGGTGACGTCCTGGGGATATTGGGAAAGCGTCACCGATAAACTCATCTTT.

This clone was counted a few times. This DNA's translation and the protein TCRdb lists, from a much larger clone, do not match at residue 9, likely due to a read error; the protein shown is translated from the DNA. The gene calls are TRDV3 and TRDJ1; perhaps TRDD2 as D (5 bases). The J gene, not given by TCRdb, was assigned here from a germline match of the nucleotide sequence. Germline loops: CDR1 TVYSNPD, CDR2 GDNSRS (reference sequence). The CDR3 has 26 residues. V dropped 0 bases and J dropped 0 bases, with 47 bases sitting between them. The CDR3 nucleotides are TGTGCCTTTAGCTCCGTCCATACTCCCTACACACGGAGGGTGGACATACCCAGATATGACACCGATAAACTCATCTTT. It specifies CAFSSVHTPYTRRVDIPRYDTDKLIF.

Points on this clone: One base separates it from a far larger clone, so it is likely a read error. The sample holds other DNA sequences that translate to the same CDR3. The gene calls are TRDV1 and TRDJ1, with D perhaps matching TRDD3 (6 bases). Germline V CDR1 and CDR2: TSWWSYY, QGS. The CDR3 length is 17 residues. V dropped 2 bases and J dropped 2 bases, with 18 bases sitting between them. The chain's CDR3 is CALGEVSVLGKTDKLIF. The DNA of the CDR3 is TGTGCTCTTGGGGAAGTTTCCGTACTGGGTAAAACCGATAAACTCATCTTT.

This clone occurred a few times. This DNA's translation differs at residue 10 from TCRdb's protein, which comes from a much larger clone; a read error is likely, and the protein shown is translated from the DNA. The rearrangement links TRDV2 to TRDJ1; tentatively, D is TRDD3 (6 bases). TCRdb lists no J gene, so it was determined here by aligning the DNA to germline. This CDR3 comprises 16 residues. Germline V CDR1 and CDR2: GEAIGNYY, EKD. Trimming left V 0 bases short and J 3 bases short, with 16 bases between. CDR3 DNA: TGTGCCTGTGACACCGTTGGGGGCCCCGCCCCCGATAAACTCATCTTT. The encoded protein is CACDTVGGPAPDKLIF.

A few counts support this clone. Translating this DNA gives a protein that differs at residue 4 from the TCRdb one, which belongs to a much larger clone; a read error is likely, and the protein shown is this translation. The chain combines TRDV1 with TRDJ1; a weak D match, TRDD3 (5 bases). TCRdb is silent on the J gene; assignment here came from matching the DNA to germline. The CDR3 extends over 16 amino acids. Germline loops: CDR1 TSWWSYY, CDR2 QGS. CDR3 DNA: TGTGCTCTTGTGGAACTGTCCCGATACAGCACCGATAAACTCATCTTT. It specifies CALVELSRYSTDKLIF.

Concerning this clone: TCRdb pairs this DNA with a much larger clone's protein that differs at residue 3, likely a read error; the protein shown was translated from the DNA. The chain combines TRDV3 with TRDJ1; 9 positions agree with TRDD3. The J gene comes from matching the DNA to germline here; TCRdb lacks it. Germline V CDR1 and CDR2: TVYSNPD, GDNSRS (reference sequence). The CDR3 is 15 amino acids. The junction had 10 bases not matched to a gene; V was cut back by 4 bases and J by 1 base. For the CDR3, the DNA is TGTGCCTCTGCCGTACTGGGGGACCTCACCGATAAACTCATCTTT. This encodes CASAVLGDLTDKLIF.

By its share, this clone is large. This specimen includes other DNA sequences encoding the same CDR3. V gene TRDV1 combines with J gene TRDJ1; TRDD3 is a possible D gene (5 bases). Germline values: CDR1 TSWWSYY, CDR2 QGS. V lost 2 bases and J lost 0, with 19 bases in between. This CDR3 contains 18 residues. CDR3 bases: TGTGCTCTTGGGGAAGTGGGAGGGATCCCATCCTACACCGATAAACTCATCTTT. Translation gives CALGEVGGIPSYTDKLIF.

This clone has only a few counts. A read error is the likely source, as a far larger clone sits one nucleotide away. Other DNA sequences from this sample encode an identical CDR3 as well. No J gene was called, and the V gene is TRDV2; the D call TRDD3 from the table was never checked on the DNA. CDR3 length: 23 residues. Germline CDR1 and CDR2: GEAIGNYY and EKD. The CDR3 nucleotides read TGTGCCTGTGACGCGGGGTTAGAGGTACTGGGGGATACGCCGGCCTGGGACACCCGACAAATGTTTTTC. This gives the protein CACDAGLEVLGDTPAWDTRQMFF.

This clone is large. Other DNA sequences in this specimen translate into the identical CDR3. The chain combines TRDV3 with TRDJ1; 9 nucleotides match TRDD3. V lost 5 bases to trimming and J lost 5 bases; unmatched junction nucleotides: 18. Looked up from germline, CDR1 is TVYSNPD and CDR2 is GDNSRS (reference sequence). The CDR3 is 16 amino acids. This CDR3 is CAVFGLRGDTLDKLIF. The CDR3 DNA sequence: TGTGCCGTTTTTGGACTTCGGGGGGATACCCTTGATAAACTCATCTTT.

As concerns this clone: The likely explanation is a read error, given a far larger clone one base away. This same CDR3 is encoded by further DNA sequences in the sample. V gene assignment gives TRDV1, but the J gene was left uncalled; the table's D call of TRDD3 was not tested on the DNA. In germline, CDR1 is TSWWSYY, CDR2 QGS. This CDR3 has 23 amino acids. Here the CDR3 reads CALGRTRASYVQLGVLHTDKLIF. The CDR3 DNA is TGTGCTCTTGGGAGAACCAGGGCTTCCTACGTCCAACTGGGGGTTCTACACACCGATAAACTCATTTTT.

This clone appeared a few times. This likely reflects a read error, since a far larger clone is one base away. This sample includes further DNA sequences coding for the same CDR3. DNA for the CDR3: TGTGCCTGTGATACACTGGGGGATACCAGTAAACTCATCTTT. Amino acid sequence: CACDTLGDTSKLIF. This chain uses TRDV2 with TRDJ1, with 12 nucleotides matching TRDD3. TCRdb does not report a J gene; here it was assigned by matching the DNA to germline references. Germline-derived CDR1 and CDR2 are GEAIGNYY and EKD. CDR3 length equals 14 residues. Trimming cost V 4 bases and J 7 bases; bases outside gene matches: 6.